The T cell receptor (beta chain) under discussion was sequenced for a study of blood T cell repertoires in COVID-19. Study at large: T cells, B-cell-depleted T cells, or PBMCs supplied cDNA or gDNA.

The J segment lost 4 bases and the V segment lost 6 bases, leaving 12 bases of the junction unmatched. The CDR3 loop spans 17 amino acids. Original data processing: Estimation of nucleated cell counts was performed using reference gene primer amplification. Measured with immunoSEQ multiplex PCR; TCRdb has only the in-frame clones, and not every one. V, J and clone size are those of that table, while D and trimming were read from the DNA. The profile covers 300,000 or so clones, with 88% appearing a single time and 6.9% taken by the ten largest. The chain has TRBV23-1 and TRBJ1-6; 7 bases are shared with TRBD1. TRBV23-1 is noted as an ORF with a role that remains uncertain. The TCR originated in a woman in her twenties or thirties who had recovered from COVID-19. Sample: peripheral blood. CDR3 DNA sequence: TGCGCCAGCAGCCACAATCGACAGGGCCAATATAATTCACCCCTCCACTTT. This sequence encodes CASSHNRQGQYNSPLHF.